These 19 T cell receptor beta chains came from one sample sequenced in a study of T-cell reconstitution after alpha-beta-depleted transplantation in children. Preparation of the TCRbeta library involved a method that used unique molecular identifiers. MiXCR, applied by TCRdb to the PCR reads, yields one record per CDR3 protein. The sample holds approximately 300,000 distinct CDR3 sequences, about a tenth seen once. Sequences were derived from PBMCs, sampled before TCRalphabeta/CD19-depleted stem cell transplant. These receptors all come from a boy younger than two with acute myeloid leukemia, due to receive a stem cell transplant.

Concerning this clonotype: This could be a read error, since a much larger clone is one nucleotide away. This sequence joins TRBV29-1 and TRBJ2-3; no definite D call. This CDR3 region has 13 residues. Germline CDR1 is SQVTM and CDR2 is ANQGSEA. DNA for the CDR3: TGCAGCGTTGGTTCCGGGTCCACACATACGCAGTATTTT. This translates into CSVGSGSTHTQYF.

This clonotype was observed many times. V is TRBV12-3 or TRBV12-4 and J is TRBJ1-5, with TRBD1 identical over 8 bases. The CDR3 contains 17 residues. V dropped 5 bases and J dropped 0; count of bases not matched to a gene: 9. The CDR3 here is CASSPRDRSHSNQPQHF. CDR3 DNA: TGTGCCAGCAGTCCCCGGGACAGGAGTCATAGCAATCAGCCCCAGCATTTT.

This clonotype was recorded many times. J is TRBJ2-1 and V is TRBV10-3, with D unresolved. The ends were cut back, 6 bases at V and 8 bases at J, with 8 bases in the middle. The length of the CDR3 is 11 residues. Looked up from germline, CDR1 is ENHRY and CDR2 is SYGVKD. The CDR3 reads CAISSTDEQFF. The CDR3 DNA follows: TGTGCCATCAGCAGTACGGATGAGCAGTTCTTC.

The chain couples TRBV9 to TRBJ2-2; D might be TRBD2 (6 bases). The CDR3 is made up of 14 amino acids. Germline CDR1 reads SGDLS; CDR2 reads YYNGEE. Trimming stripped 0 bases from V and 9 bases from J, with 12 bases between. The CDR3 protein is CASSVALAIWELFF. DNA of the CDR3: TGTGCCAGCAGCGTAGCCCTAGCGATCTGGGAGCTGTTTTTT.

This clonotype has a count of ten or more. V and J are TRBV28 and TRBJ2-5, with D unclear. Trimming stripped 9 bases from V and 4 bases from J, with 15 bases between. Germline CDR1 is MDHEN and CDR2 is SYDVKM. This CDR3 is built from 13 residues. The CDR3 DNA reads as TGTGCCAGTGGTTTTCGGAGCAGAGAGACCCAGTACTTC. The encoded protein is CASGFRSRETQYF.

This clonotype was found many times. DNA for the CDR3: TGCAGCGTTGGGGGAAACACCGGGGAGCTGTTTTTT. Translation: CSVGGNTGELFF. The gene calls are TRBV29-1 and TRBJ2-2; D remains unclear. Germline V CDR1 and CDR2: SQVTM, ANQGSEA. CDR3 length: 12 amino acids. Trimming stripped 4 bases from V and 2 bases from J, with 5 bases between.

The sample holds many counts of this clonotype. The chain is built from TRBV5-8 and TRBJ1-1; D unclear. Trimming removed 0 bases from V and 0 bases from J, with 12 bases in between. Germline CDR1 SGHTS, CDR2 YDEGEE. The CDR3 spans 16 residues. The chain's CDR3 is CASSLETGGMNTEAFF. The CDR3 DNA is TGTGCCAGCAGCTTGGAAACGGGAGGGATGAACACTGAAGCTTTCTTT.

The table lists this clonotype with many counts. The chain joins TRBV5-1 to TRBJ2-7, with 8 bases lining up with TRBD2. The CDR3 covers 15 residues. The germline CDR1 and CDR2 sequences are SGHRS and YFSETQ. The V and J ends lost 2 bases and 1 base, in that order; junction bases with no gene match: 5. CDR3 DNA sequence: TGCGCCAGCAGCTTCTGGGCTAGCGGGTCCTACGAGCAGTACTTC. Protein: CASSFWASGSYEQYF.

This sequence joins TRBV15 and TRBJ2-2, with D uncertain. With 0 bases removed from V and 6 bases from J, the gap between germline ends came to 5 bases. Germline values: CDR1 LNHNV, CDR2 YYDKDF (reference sequence). The CDR3 is 13 amino acids. The CDR3 sequence: CATSRDPAGELFF. The DNA of the CDR3 is TGTGCCACCAGCAGAGATCCCGCCGGGGAGCTGTTTTTT.

This clonotype occurred a few times. This rearrangement joins TRBV6-1 to TRBJ2-2; perhaps TRBD1 as D (5 bases). From germline, CDR1 is MNHNS and CDR2 SASEGT. V was clipped by 4 bases and J by 6 bases, with 9 bases between them. The CDR3 extends over 13 amino acids. The CDR3 here is CASSAQGPGELFF. The CDR3 DNA sequence: TGTGCCAGCAGTGCCCAGGGCCCCGGGGAGCTGTTTTTT.

This clonotype was seen only a few times. The chain is built from TRBV6-1 and TRBJ2-7, with a possible D match to TRBD1 (6 bases). Trimming pared 4 bases from V and 2 bases from J, leaving 18 bases between. This CDR3 has 16 residues. Germline V gene sequence: CDR1 MNHNS, CDR2 SASEGT. Here the CDR3 DNA reads TGTGCCAGCAGTGCACATCAGGGGAGTGCGCCCTACGAGCAGTACTTC. As protein: CASSAHQGSAPYEQYF.

Details on this clonotype: A much larger clone sits a single nucleotide away, making a read error possible. The chain has TRBV5-5 and TRBJ2-3, with 11 bases that match TRBD2. CDR1 SGHKS and CDR2 YYEKEE come from the germline V gene (reference sequence). The CDR3 contains 15 residues. This CDR3 is CASSLAALAGDTEYF. The DNA for the CDR3 is TGTGCCAGCAGCTTGGCAGCACTAGCGGGAGATACGGAGTATTTT.

In this sample, this clonotype turned up many times. V is TRBV12-3 or TRBV12-4 and J is TRBJ1-6; D possibly corresponds to TRBD1 (5 bases). CDR3 length: 16 amino acids. V lost 5 bases, J lost 10 bases, and 21 bases lay in between. For the CDR3, the DNA is TGTGCCAGCAGTGAAAAATGGGGACTTCTCGGGTCACCCCTCCACTTT. Its translation: CASSEKWGLLGSPLHF.

The sample holds many counts of this clonotype. This chain joins TRBV20-1 and TRBJ1-4, with D perhaps matching TRBD1 (5 bases). CDR3 length: 15 amino acids. Germline CDR1 DFQATT, CDR2 SNEGSKA (reference sequence). Trimming pared 0 bases from V and 7 bases from J, leaving 15 bases between. For the CDR3, the DNA is TGCAGTGCTAGAGATCCGAAGGGGAGGGGTGAAAAACTGTTTTTT. The encoded protein is CSARDPKGRGEKLFF.

This clonotype came up many times. The chain couples TRBV10-3 to TRBJ2-1, with D maybe TRBD2 (7 bases). The germline gives CDR1 ENHRY, CDR2 SYGVKD. The CDR3 runs to 18 residues. The ends were cut back, 7 bases at V and 7 bases at J, with 29 bases in the middle. CDR3 bases: TGTGCCATCACGAACAGGGATCGGGGGGAGGTCCACGGGAATGAGCAGTTCTTC. Translated, it gives CAITNRDRGEVHGNEQFF.

This clonotype was counted ten times or more. The chain couples TRBV6-5 to TRBJ2-5, with D possibly matching TRBD2 (6 bases). The V gene lost 0 bases and the J gene lost 1 base, with 12 bases spanning the gap. This CDR3 region has 16 residues. Looked up from germline, CDR1 is MNHEY and CDR2 is SVGAGI. As DNA, the CDR3 is TGTGCCAGCAGTTACTCGGCGGGAAGGAGCCAAGAGACCCAGTACTTC. Translation: CASSYSAGRSQETQYF.

In this sample, this clonotype turned up many times. The CDR3 bases are TGTGCCAGCAGTATTTCAGGGCTCTACACCTTC. Translated: CASSISGLYTF. The V gene is TRBV12-3 or TRBV12-4, the J gene TRBJ1-2, with D perhaps matching TRBD1 (5 bases). This CDR3 spans 11 amino acids. Trimming removed 5 bases from V and 10 bases from J, with 11 bases in between.

This clonotype showed up many times. V gene TRBV20-1 combines with J gene TRBJ2-7, with D perhaps TRBD1 (6 bases). Germline-derived CDR1 and CDR2 are DFQATT and SNEGSKA (reference sequence). Between the trimmed V and J ends, which lost 7 bases and 3 bases, there was a span of 10 bases. CDR3 length: 11 amino acids. DNA for the CDR3: TGCAGTGGGACAGTGGGCTACGAGCAGTACTTC. Translation gives CSGTVGYEQYF.

This clonotype was counted many times. V is TRBV7-9 and J is TRBJ2-1; tentative D call: TRBD1 (6 bases). Germline lookup yields CDR1 SEHNR and CDR2 FQNEAQ (reference sequence). This CDR3 is built from 12 residues. With 8 bases removed from V and 9 bases from J, the gap between germline ends came to 14 bases. In nucleotides, the CDR3 is TGTGCCAGCCGTGGGGCACAGGGTGAGCAGTTCTTC. It encodes CASRGAQGEQFF.